One and the same sample provided the 14 T cell receptor beta chains below, sequenced in a study of OX40 agonist ivuxolimab in advanced cancers. The table came from immunoSEQ multiplex PCR; TCRdb's copy has only in-frame clones and leaves some out. The sample carries just over 90,000 clones, 94% recorded once. The sample in question was CD4+ or CD8+ T cells sorted from blood, obtained in a trial of the OX40 agonist ivuxolimab. The receptors come from an adult with an advanced solid tumor such as melanoma, head and neck, liver or kidney cancer.

The chain employs TRBV21-1 and TRBJ2-1; the table assigns TRBD1, which was not confirmed against the DNA. TRBV21-1 is a pseudogene locus. The length of the CDR3 is 14 residues. In DNA, the CDR3 is TGTGCCAGCAGCCTACTGGACAGCTACAATGAGCAGTTCTTC. Translating it yields CASSLLDSYNEQFF.

To note about this clone: This CDR3 is also generated by other DNA sequences in the sample. CDR3 loop: CASSLGTGTYEQYF. The CDR3 DNA reads TGCGCCAGCAGCTTGGGGACAGGGACCTACGAGCAGTACTTC. V gene TRBV5-1 combines with J gene TRBJ2-7; TRBD1 aligns across 8 bases. The CDR3 spans 14 residues. Germline V gene lookup returns CDR1 SGHRS and CDR2 YFSETQ. The V segment lost 0 bases and the J segment 2 bases; nucleotides outside the gene matches: 1.

The CDR3: CASSLQGTEQYF. In DNA, the CDR3 is TGCGCCAGCAGCTTGCAAGGGACCGAGCAGTACTTC. V gene TRBV5-1 combines with J gene TRBJ2-7; D possibly uses TRBD1 or TRBD2 (5 bases each). The germline V gene encodes CDR1 SGHRS and CDR2 YFSETQ. The CDR3 is 12 amino acids. Trimming cost V 1 base and J 6 bases, with 8 bases left between them. Together with reference TRBV5-1 and TRBJ2-7, the CDR3 gives the full variable domain: KAGVTQTPRYLIKTRGQQVTLSCSPISGHRSVSWYQQTPGQGLQFLFEYFSETQRNKGNFPGRFSGRQFSNSRSEMNVSTLELGDSALYLCASSLQGTEQYFGPGTRLTVT.

This chain joins TRBV7-3 and TRBJ2-4; 10 bases are shared with TRBD2. This CDR3 is built from 20 residues. J gave up 1 base and V 5 bases, and 17 bases lay outside the gene matches. Germline V lookup: CDR1 SGHTA, CDR2 FQGTGA. Here the CDR3 reads CASSQSGREVGDLAKNIQYF. CDR3 bases: TGTGCCAGCAGCCAAAGCGGGAGGGAAGTTGGGGACCTCGCCAAAAACATTCAGTACTTC.

This chain links TRBV6-5 with TRBJ2-4; no reliable D call. The CDR3 is 12 residues long. Deletions cut 6 bases from V and 9 bases from J, with 12 bases between. Germline V lookup: CDR1 MNHEY, CDR2 SVGAGI. CDR3 in DNA: TGTGCCAGCAGCCATGACAACGGCATTCAGTACTTC. Its translation is CASSHDNGIQYF.

The J gene is TRBJ2-7, the V gene TRBV5-6; 10 nucleotides line up with TRBD1. The germline CDR1 and CDR2 sequences are SGHDT and YYEEEE. The V and J ends lost 4 bases and 2 bases, in that order; junction bases with no gene match: 3. The CDR3 contains 14 residues. The CDR3 here is CASSLGTGAYEQYF. CDR3 in DNA: TGTGCCAGCAGCCTCGGGACAGGGGCCTACGAGCAGTACTTC.

The chain combines TRBV15 with TRBJ1-5; D not resolved. This CDR3 contains 13 residues. Germline CDR1 and CDR2: LNHNV and YYDKDF (reference sequence). V was pared by 3 bases and J by 6 bases, with 9 bases between. The CDR3 reads CATSRGRRQPQHF. The CDR3 DNA follows: TGTGCCACCAGCAGGGGTCGGCGTCAGCCCCAGCATTTT.

The chain is built from TRBV15 and TRBJ2-7, with 8 bases aligning to TRBD1. The V and J ends lost 9 bases and 3 bases, in that order; junction bases with no gene match: 4. CDR1 LNHNV and CDR2 YYDKDF come from the germline V gene (reference sequence). This CDR3 contains 12 residues. The CDR3 reads CATLDRGYEQYF. The CDR3 DNA follows: TGTGCCACATTAGACAGGGGCTACGAGCAGTACTTC.

The gene calls are TRBV27 and TRBJ2-1; possible D gene TRBD2, 5 bases. V shed 3 bases and J shed 6 bases, with 12 bases lying between them. Germline V gene lookup returns CDR1 MNHEY and CDR2 SMNVEV (reference sequence). This CDR3 region has 14 residues. Here the CDR3 reads CASSFRGVGNEQFF. CDR3 nucleotides: TGTGCCAGCAGTTTTCGGGGAGTTGGCAATGAGCAGTTCTTC.

This clone appeared once. In DNA form, the CDR3 reads TGTGCCAGCAGCTTCACGACAGAGGGTTCTGGCTACACCTTC. Translating gives CASSFTTEGSGYTF. The V gene is TRBV5-5, the J gene TRBJ1-2, with TRBD1 as a possible D gene (5 bases). Germline V lookup: CDR1 SGHKS, CDR2 YYEKEE (reference sequence). Between the trimmed V and J ends, which lost 2 bases and 7 bases, there was a span of 15 bases. The CDR3 is 14 residues long.

J is TRBJ1-6 and V is TRBV30; D call uncertain. Germline lookup yields CDR1 GTSNPN and CDR2 SVGIG (reference sequence). V gave up 0 bases and J gave up 4 bases, with 7 bases separating them. The CDR3 has 14 amino acids. The CDR3 DNA reads TGTGCCTGGAGTGTACTGGGATATAATTCACCCCTCCACTTT. As protein: CAWSVLGYNSPLHF.

The genes are TRBV2 and TRBJ2-7; no firm D call. Germline CDR1 is SNHLY and CDR2 is FYNNEI. V was clipped by 8 bases and J by 3 bases, with 8 bases between them. This CDR3 spans 11 amino acids. CDR3 in amino acids: CASGYGYEQYF. CDR3 DNA sequence: TGTGCCAGCGGGTACGGCTACGAGCAGTACTTC.

This chain joins TRBV29-1 and TRBJ2-1; D perhaps matches TRBD2 (6 bases). V gave up 3 bases and J gave up 3 bases, with 12 bases separating them. In germline, CDR1 is SQVTM, CDR2 ANQGSEA. CDR3 length: 14 residues. CDR3 sequence (DNA): TGCAGCGTTGATTCGGGGGTATACTACAATGAGCAGTTCTTC. This sequence encodes CSVDSGVYYNEQFF.

The rearrangement joins TRBV27 to TRBJ1-6; D gene unclear. The CDR3 extends over 13 amino acids. V was shortened by 0 bases and J by 13 bases, with 10 bases between the two germline ends. Germline V lookup: CDR1 MNHEY, CDR2 SMNVEV (reference sequence). The CDR3 nucleotides read TGTGCCAGCAGTTTATCGAGGTTATTCCCCCTCCACTTT. Translated, it gives CASSLSRLFPLHF.